This is a list of T cell receptor beta chains from one sample in a study of CD8+ T cells in alopecia areata. Sequenced by immunoSEQ multiplex PCR; TCRdb stores in-frame clones only, minus some. This sample has roughly 230,000 clones; 40% to 55% occur once, and the top ten carry about 2.6%. Sequencing used CD4+ T cells sorted from blood, obtained at approximately week 36, from a patient treated with tofacitinib. All receptors come from a human donor with alopecia areata. Each CDR3 is given with its conserved first and last residue. D genes are given only for firm matches. Some rows mark clone size as missing; the rest say once, few, many or name a class of expanded clone.

v_gene	d_gene	abundance	j_gene	CDR3aa	CDR3nt
TRBV5-1	NA	NA	TRBJ2-1	CASSSGVRAPGNEQFF	TGCGCCAGCAGCTCGGGGGTGAGGGCCCCCGGGAATGAGCAGTTCTTC
TRBV20-1	NA	NA	TRBJ2-5	CSARAAETQYF	TGCAGTGCTAGAGCCGCGGAGACCCAGTACTTC
TRBV30	TRBD2	NA	TRBJ2-3	CAWSPIGLAFDTQYF	TGTGCCTGGAGCCCGATAGGACTAGCTTTCGATACGCAGTATTTT
TRBV10-3	NA	NA	TRBJ1-1	CAIGVLNTEAFF	TGTGCCATCGGGGTACTGAACACTGAAGCTTTCTTT
TRBV5-1	TRBD1	NA	TRBJ2-1	CASSIRDRGNEQFF	TGCGCCAGCAGCATCCGGGACAGGGGGAATGAGCAGTTCTTC
TRBV6-5	TRBD2	NA	TRBJ2-7	CASSSGLAGVPRQYF	TGTGCCAGCAGTTCCGGACTAGCGGGAGTTCCCCGGCAGTACTTC
TRBV15	TRBD1	NA	TRBJ2-6	CATSTWGQGASGANVLTF	TGTGCCACCAGTACCTGGGGACAGGGGGCCTCTGGGGCCAACGTCCTGACTTTC
TRBV9	TRBD2	NA	TRBJ2-5	CASSGGLAGGETQYF	TGTGCCAGCAGCGGGGGACTAGCGGGAGGAGAGACCCAGTACTTC
TRBV11-2	TRBD2	NA	TRBJ2-5	CASSLTPGGWETQYF	TGTGCCAGCAGCTTAACCCCGGGGGGGTGGGAGACCCAGTACTTC
TRBV30	NA	few	TRBJ2-2	CAWIWSGNTGELFF	TGTGCCTGGATATGGAGCGGGAACACCGGGGAGCTGTTTTTT